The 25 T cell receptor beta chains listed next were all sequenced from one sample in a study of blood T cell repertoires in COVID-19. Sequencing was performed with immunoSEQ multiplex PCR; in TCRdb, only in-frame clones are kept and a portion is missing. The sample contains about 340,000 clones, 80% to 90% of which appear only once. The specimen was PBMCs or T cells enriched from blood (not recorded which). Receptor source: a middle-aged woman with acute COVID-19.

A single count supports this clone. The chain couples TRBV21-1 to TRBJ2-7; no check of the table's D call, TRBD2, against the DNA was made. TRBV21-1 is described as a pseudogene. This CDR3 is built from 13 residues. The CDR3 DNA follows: TGTGCCAGCATAACTGAGCGGGGCTACGAGCAGTACTTC. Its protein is CASITERGYEQYF.

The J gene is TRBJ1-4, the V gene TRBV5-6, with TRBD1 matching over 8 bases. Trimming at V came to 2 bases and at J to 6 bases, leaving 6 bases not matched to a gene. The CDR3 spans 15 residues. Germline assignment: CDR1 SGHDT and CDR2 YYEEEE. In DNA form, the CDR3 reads TGTGCCAGCAGCTTAACAGGGGGAGCGGATGAAAAACTGTTTTTT. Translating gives CASSLTGGADEKLFF.

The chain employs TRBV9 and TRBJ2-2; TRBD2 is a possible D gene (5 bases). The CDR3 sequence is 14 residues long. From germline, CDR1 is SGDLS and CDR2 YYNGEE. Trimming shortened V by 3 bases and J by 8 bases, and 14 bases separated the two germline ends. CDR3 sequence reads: CASSALEGVGELFF. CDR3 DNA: TGTGCCAGCAGCGCACTTGAGGGTGTGGGGGAGCTGTTTTTT. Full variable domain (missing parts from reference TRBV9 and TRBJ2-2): DSGVTQTPKHLITATGQRVTLRCSPRSGDLSVYWYQQSLDQGLQFLIQYYNGEERAKGNILERFSAQQFPDLHSELNLSSLELGDSALYFCASSALEGVGELFFGEGSRLTVL.

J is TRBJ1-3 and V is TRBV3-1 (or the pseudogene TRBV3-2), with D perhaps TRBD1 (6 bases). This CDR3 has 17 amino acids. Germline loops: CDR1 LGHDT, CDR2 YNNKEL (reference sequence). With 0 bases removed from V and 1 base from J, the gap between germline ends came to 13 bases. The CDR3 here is CASSQECGGASGNTIYF. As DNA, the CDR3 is TGTGCCAGCAGCCAAGAGTGCGGGGGCGCTTCTGGAAACACCATATATTTT.

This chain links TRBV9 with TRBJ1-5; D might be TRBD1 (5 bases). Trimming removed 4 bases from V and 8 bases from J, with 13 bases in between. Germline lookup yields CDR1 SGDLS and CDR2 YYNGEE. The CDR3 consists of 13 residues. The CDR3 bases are TGTGCCAGCAGCCCTGGGGCTCTTGAGCCCCAGCATTTT. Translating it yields CASSPGALEPQHF.

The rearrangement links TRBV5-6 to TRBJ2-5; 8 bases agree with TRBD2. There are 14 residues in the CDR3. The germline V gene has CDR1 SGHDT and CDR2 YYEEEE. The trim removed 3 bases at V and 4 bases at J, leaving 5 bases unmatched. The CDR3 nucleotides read TGTGCCAGCAGCTCTACACGGGAGGGAGAGACCCAGTACTTC. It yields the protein CASSSTREGETQYF. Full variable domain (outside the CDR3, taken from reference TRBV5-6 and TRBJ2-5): DAGVTQSPTHLIKTRGQQVTLRCSPKSGHDTVSWYQQALGQGPQFIFQYYEEEERQRGNFPDRFSGHQFPNYSSELNVNALLLGDSALYLCASSSTREGETQYFGPGTRLLVL.

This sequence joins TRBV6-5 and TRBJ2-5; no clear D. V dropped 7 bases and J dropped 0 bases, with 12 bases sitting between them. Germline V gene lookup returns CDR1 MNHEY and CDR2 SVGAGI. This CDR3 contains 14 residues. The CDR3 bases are TGTGCCAGCATTCCCAGGATAAACCAAGAGACCCAGTACTTC. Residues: CASIPRINQETQYF.

CDR3 sequence (DNA): TGTGCCAGCACCAAGGGGCTAGCGCCTCAAGAGACCCAGTACTTC. Encoded protein: CASTKGLAPQETQYF. The chain combines TRBV9 with TRBJ2-5; D might be TRBD2 (6 bases). With 6 bases removed from V and 2 bases from J, the gap between germline ends came to 17 bases. Germline V gene data show CDR1 as SGDLS and CDR2 as YYNGEE. There are 15 residues in the CDR3.

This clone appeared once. The CDR3 DNA is TGTGCCACCAGCAGAGATCCGGATAGCGTTTACAATGAGCAGTTCTTC. Its protein product is CATSRDPDSVYNEQFF. The rearrangement links TRBV15 to TRBJ2-1, with D possibly matching TRBD2 (5 bases). This CDR3 comprises 16 residues. Germline V gives CDR1 LNHNV, CDR2 YYDKDF (reference sequence). V lost 0 bases, J lost 4 bases, and 13 bases lay in between. Based on the CDR3 plus reference TRBV15 and TRBJ2-1, the full variable domain is DAMVIQNPRYQVTQFGKPVTLSCSQTLNHNVMYWYQQKSSQAPKLLFHYYDKDFNNEADTPDNFQSRRPNTSFCFLDIRSPGLGDTAMYLCATSRDPDSVYNEQFFGPGTRLTVL.

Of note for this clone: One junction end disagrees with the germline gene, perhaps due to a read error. This CDR3 reads CASSGRKPSNHLNF. Written as DNA, the CDR3 is TGCGCCAGCAGTGGCAGGAAGCCTTCAAACCACCTTAACTTT. This chain uses TRBV10-1 with TRBJ1-1, with unresolved D. There are 14 residues in the CDR3. The germline V gene has CDR1 WNHNN and CDR2 SYGVQD (reference sequence).

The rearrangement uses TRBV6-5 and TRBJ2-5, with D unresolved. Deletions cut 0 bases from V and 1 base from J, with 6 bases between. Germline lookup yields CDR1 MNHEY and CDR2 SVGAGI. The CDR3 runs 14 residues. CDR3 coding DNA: TGTGCCAGCAGTTACTCTCCCCGCCAAGAGACCCAGTACTTC. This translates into CASSYSPRQETQYF.

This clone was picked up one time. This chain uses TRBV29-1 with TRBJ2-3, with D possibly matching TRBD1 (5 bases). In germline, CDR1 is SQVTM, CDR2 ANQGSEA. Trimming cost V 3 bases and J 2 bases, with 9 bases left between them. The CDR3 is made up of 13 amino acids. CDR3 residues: CSVDQGFTDTQYF. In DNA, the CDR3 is TGCAGCGTTGATCAGGGTTTCACAGATACGCAGTATTTT.

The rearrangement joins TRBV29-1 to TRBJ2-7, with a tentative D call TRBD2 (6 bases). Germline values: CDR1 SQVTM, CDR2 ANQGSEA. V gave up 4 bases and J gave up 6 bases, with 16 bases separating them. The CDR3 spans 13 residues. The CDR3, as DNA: TGCAGCGTTGGAGGAGGGCCGGCCGCCGAGCAGTACTTC. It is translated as CSVGGGPAAEQYF.

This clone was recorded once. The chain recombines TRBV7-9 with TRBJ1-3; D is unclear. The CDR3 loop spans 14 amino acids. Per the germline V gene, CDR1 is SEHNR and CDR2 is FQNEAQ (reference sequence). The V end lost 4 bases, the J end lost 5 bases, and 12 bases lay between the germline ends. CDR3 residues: CASSSGLNRNTIYF. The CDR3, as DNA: TGTGCCAGCAGCTCCGGGTTAAATCGAAACACCATATATTTT.

The CDR3 DNA reads as TGTGCCAGCAGCTTAGCGGCTTCGACAGGTCGCTCTGGAAACACCATATATTTT. It yields the protein CASSLAASTGRSGNTIYF. V and J are TRBV7-2 and TRBJ1-3, with a weak D call TRBD1 (6 bases). This CDR3 has 18 residues. The V gene lost 0 bases and the J gene lost 0 bases, with 15 bases spanning the gap. Looked up from germline, CDR1 is SGHTA and CDR2 is FQGNSA. Full variable domain (remainder filled in from reference TRBV7-2 and TRBJ1-3): GAGVSQSPSNKVTEKGKDVELRCDPISGHTALYWYRQSLGQGLEFLIYFQGNSAPDKSGLPSDRFSAERTGGSVSTLTIQRTQQEDSAVYLCASSLAASTGRSGNTIYFGEGSWLTVV.

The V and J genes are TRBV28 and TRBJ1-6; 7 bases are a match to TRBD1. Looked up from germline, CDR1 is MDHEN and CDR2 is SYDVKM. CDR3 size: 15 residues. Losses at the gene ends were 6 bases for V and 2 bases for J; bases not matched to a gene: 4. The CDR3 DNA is TGTGCCAGCAGCATGGGACAGACCTATAATTCACCCCTCCACTTT. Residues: CASSMGQTYNSPLHF.

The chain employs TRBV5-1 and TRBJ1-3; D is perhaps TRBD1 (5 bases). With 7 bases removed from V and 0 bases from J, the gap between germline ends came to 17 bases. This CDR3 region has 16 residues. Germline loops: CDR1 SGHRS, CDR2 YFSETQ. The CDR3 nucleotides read TGCGCCAGCTGGACATGCGAAAACCTCTCTGGAAACACCATATATTTT. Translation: CASWTCENLSGNTIYF.

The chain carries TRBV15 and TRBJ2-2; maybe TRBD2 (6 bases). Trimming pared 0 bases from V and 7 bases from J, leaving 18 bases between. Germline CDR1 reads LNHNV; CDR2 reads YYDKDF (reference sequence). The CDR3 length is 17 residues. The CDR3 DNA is TGTGCCACCAGCAGAGATGGGCCTAGCGATGGTAGCGGGGAGCTGTTTTTT. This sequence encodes CATSRDGPSDGSGELFF. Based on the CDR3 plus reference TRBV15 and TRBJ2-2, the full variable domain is DAMVIQNPRYQVTQFGKPVTLSCSQTLNHNVMYWYQQKSSQAPKLLFHYYDKDFNNEADTPDNFQSRRPNTSFCFLDIRSPGLGDTAMYLCATSRDGPSDGSGELFFGEGSRLTVL.

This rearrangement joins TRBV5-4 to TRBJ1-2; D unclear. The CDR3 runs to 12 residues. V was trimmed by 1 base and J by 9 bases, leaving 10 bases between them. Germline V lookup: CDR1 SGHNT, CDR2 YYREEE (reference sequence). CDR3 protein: CASSLRAGSYTF. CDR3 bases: TGTGCCAGCAGCTTGCGTGCGGGCAGCTACACCTTC. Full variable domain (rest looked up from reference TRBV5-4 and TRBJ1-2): ETGVTQSPTHLIKTRGQQVTLRCSSQSGHNTVSWYQQALGQGPQFIFQYYREEENGRGNFPPRFSGLQFPNYSSELNVNALELDDSALYLCASSLRAGSYTFGSGTRLTVV.

The CDR3 DNA reads as TGTGCCAGCAGCCCTCCGGGACAGAGCAATGAAAAACTGTTTTTT. The encoded protein is CASSPPGQSNEKLFF. This sequence joins TRBV3-1 (or the pseudogene TRBV3-2) and TRBJ1-4; 7 nucleotides align to TRBD1. CDR3 length equals 15 residues. Germline lookup yields CDR1 LGHDT and CDR2 YNNKEL (reference sequence). V dropped 4 bases and J dropped 5; count of bases not matched to a gene: 7.

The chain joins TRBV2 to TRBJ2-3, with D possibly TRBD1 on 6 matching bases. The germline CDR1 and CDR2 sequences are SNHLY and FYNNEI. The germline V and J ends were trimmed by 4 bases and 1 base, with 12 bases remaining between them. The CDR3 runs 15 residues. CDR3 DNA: TGTGCCAGCAGTGTAACAGGGAGACGCACAGATACGCAGTATTTT. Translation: CASSVTGRRTDTQYF.

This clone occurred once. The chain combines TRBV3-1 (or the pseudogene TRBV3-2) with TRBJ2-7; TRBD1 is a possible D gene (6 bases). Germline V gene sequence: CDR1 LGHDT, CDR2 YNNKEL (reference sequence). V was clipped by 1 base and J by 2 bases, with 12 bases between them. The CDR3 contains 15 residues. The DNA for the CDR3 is TGTGCCAGCAGCCAAGTAAGTCAGGGGACCTACGAGCAGTACTTC. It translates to CASSQVSQGTYEQYF.

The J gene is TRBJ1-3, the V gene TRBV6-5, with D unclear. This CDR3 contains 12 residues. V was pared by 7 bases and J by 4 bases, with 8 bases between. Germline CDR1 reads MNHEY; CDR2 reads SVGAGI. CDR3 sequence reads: CASKKQGNTIYF. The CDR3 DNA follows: TGTGCCAGCAAGAAACAGGGAAACACCATATATTTT.

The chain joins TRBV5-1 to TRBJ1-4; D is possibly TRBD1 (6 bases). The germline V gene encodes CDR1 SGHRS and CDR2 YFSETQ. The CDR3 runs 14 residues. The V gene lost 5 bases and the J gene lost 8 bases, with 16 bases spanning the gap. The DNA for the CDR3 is TGCGCCAGCAGACAGGGCGATGGGTGGGAAAAACTGTTTTTT. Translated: CASRQGDGWEKLFF.

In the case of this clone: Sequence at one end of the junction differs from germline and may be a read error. Here the CDR3 reads CASSLGIAGGGDTQYF. CDR3 nucleotides: TGTGCTAGCAGCTTAGGAATAGCGGGAGGTGGAGATACGCAGTATTTT. The chain carries TRBV7-7 and TRBJ2-3; 10 bases are shared with TRBD2. The CDR3 runs to 16 residues. The germline gives CDR1 SSHAT, CDR2 FNYEAQ (reference sequence).